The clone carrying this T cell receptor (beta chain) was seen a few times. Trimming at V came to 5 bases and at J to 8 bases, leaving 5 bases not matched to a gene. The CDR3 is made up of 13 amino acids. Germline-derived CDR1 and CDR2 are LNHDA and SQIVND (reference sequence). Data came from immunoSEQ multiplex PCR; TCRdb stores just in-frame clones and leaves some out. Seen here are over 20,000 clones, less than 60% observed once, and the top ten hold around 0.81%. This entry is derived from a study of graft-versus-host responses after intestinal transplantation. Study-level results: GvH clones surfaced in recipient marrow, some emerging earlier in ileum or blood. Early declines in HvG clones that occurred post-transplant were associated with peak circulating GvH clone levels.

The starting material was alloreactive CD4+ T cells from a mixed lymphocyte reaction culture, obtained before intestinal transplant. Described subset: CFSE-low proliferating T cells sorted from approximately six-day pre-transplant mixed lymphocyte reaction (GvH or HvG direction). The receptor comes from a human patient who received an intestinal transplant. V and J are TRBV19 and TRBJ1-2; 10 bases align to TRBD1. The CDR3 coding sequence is TGTGCCAGTAGTGGACAGGGGGACTCCGGCTACACCTTC. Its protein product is CASSGQGDSGYTF.